This entry lists 15 T cell receptor beta chains sequenced from one sample in a study of CD8+ T cells in alopecia areata. The treatment was: oral pan-JAK inhibitor, 5-10 mg twice daily. TCR sequencing used cDNA made by reverse transcription of extracted RNA. The method was immunoSEQ multiplex PCR; TCRdb's version includes in-frame clones alone and lacks a portion of them. The table has some 200,000 clones, 50% to 60% seen once. Sequenced here: CD4+ T cells sorted from blood, sampled at week 4, from a patient treated with tofacitinib. Source of these receptors: a human donor with alopecia areata.

The V gene is TRBV6-5, the J gene TRBJ1-6; D remains unclear. The CDR3 is 14 amino acids. Germline CDR1 and CDR2: MNHEY and SVGAGI. Trimming stripped 2 bases from V and 7 bases from J, with 9 bases between. DNA for the CDR3: TGTGCCAGCAGTTACCGTTGGGGAAATTCACCCCTCCACTTT. Its protein product is CASSYRWGNSPLHF.

This clone was recorded a few times. The chain has TRBV28 and TRBJ2-1, with 9 nucleotides matching TRBD1. CDR1 and CDR2 (germline): MDHEN, SYDVKM. The CDR3 sequence is 15 residues long. The ends lost 6 bases at V and 7 bases at J; junction bases unmatched: 10. The DNA of the CDR3 is TGTGCCAGCAGCCCTCCGGGACAGGGCTCTAATGAGCAGTTCTTC. Translating gives CASSPPGQGSNEQFF.

This clone was found a few times. J is TRBJ2-1 and V is TRBV10-3; D perhaps matches TRBD2 (6 bases). The V and J ends lost 6 bases and 7 bases respectively, with 10 bases between them. The CDR3 spans 12 residues. Per germline, CDR1 ENHRY and CDR2 SYGVKD. As DNA, the CDR3 is TGTGCCATCAGAGCCGGGACTAATGAGCAGTTCTTC. This sequence encodes CAIRAGTNEQFF.

This clone showed up just a few times. The chain couples TRBV28 to TRBJ1-5; D may be TRBD1 (5 bases). This CDR3 contains 15 residues. Germline lookup yields CDR1 MDHEN and CDR2 SYDVKM. Between the trimmed V and J ends, which lost 7 bases and 5 bases, there was a span of 18 bases. The CDR3 loop is CASKSPGRRYQPQHF. Here the CDR3 DNA reads TGTGCCAGCAAATCACCGGGGCGCCGGTATCAGCCCCAGCATTTT.

This sequence joins TRBV29-1 and TRBJ2-7; 9 bases are a match to TRBD2. Germline CDR1 reads SQVTM; CDR2 reads ANQGSEA. The V gene end was trimmed by 5 bases and the J gene end by 2 bases; junction bases not matched to a gene: 4. This CDR3 contains 13 residues. The CDR3 loop is CSVTGLATYEQYF. The CDR3 nucleotides read TGCAGCGTTACGGGACTAGCAACCTACGAGCAGTACTTC.

This clone was detected only a few times. J is TRBJ1-1 and V is TRBV29-1; 9 bases are shared with TRBD1. J gave up 3 bases and V 4 bases, and 6 bases lay outside the gene matches. Germline V gene lookup returns CDR1 SQVTM and CDR2 ANQGSEA. CDR3 length: 14 amino acids. CDR3 in amino acids: CSVAHRDRDTEAFF. Written as DNA, the CDR3 is TGCAGCGTTGCGCACCGGGACAGGGACACTGAAGCTTTCTTT.

The chain carries TRBV5-1 and TRBJ1-1; maybe TRBD1 (5 bases). Per germline, CDR1 SGHRS and CDR2 YFSETQ. Deletions cut 0 bases from V and 1 base from J, with 13 bases between. The CDR3 is 16 amino acids. The CDR3 spells CASSLGDGRPNTEAFF. The DNA for the CDR3 is TGCGCCAGCAGCTTGGGGGACGGGAGACCGAACACTGAAGCTTTCTTT. The variable domain in full, with the rest retrieved from reference TRBV5-1 and TRBJ1-1, is KAGVTQTPRYLIKTRGQQVTLSCSPISGHRSVSWYQQTPGQGLQFLFEYFSETQRNKGNFPGRFSGRQFSNSRSEMNVSTLELGDSALYLCASSLGDGRPNTEAFFGQGTRLTVV.

The chain recombines TRBV30 with TRBJ2-3, with D perhaps matching TRBD1 (6 bases). This CDR3 spans 14 amino acids. Germline assignment: CDR1 GTSNPN and CDR2 SVGIG (reference sequence). Trimming cost V 7 bases and J 1 base, with 15 bases left between them. The CDR3 spells CASEGDSGTDTQYF. The CDR3 nucleotides read TGTGCCTCAGAGGGGGATTCTGGCACAGATACGCAGTATTTT.

This sequence joins TRBV4-1 and TRBJ1-5; TRBD1 might be the D (5 bases). The CDR3 has 18 residues. V lost 5 bases to trimming and J lost 1 base, with 21 bases between them. Germline lookup yields CDR1 MGHRA and CDR2 YSYEKL. The CDR3 region is CASSAHRLGDRSNQPQHF. The CDR3 bases are TGCGCCAGCAGCGCGCACCGTCTAGGGGATAGGAGCAATCAGCCCCAGCATTTT.

This chain links TRBV5-1 with TRBJ2-5, with D hard to call. The CDR3 runs 14 residues. Deletions cut 4 bases from V and 2 bases from J, with 12 bases between. Germline CDR1 and CDR2: SGHRS and YFSETQ. The CDR3 coding sequence is TGCGCCAGCAGCGACCCACCGGTTCAAGAGACCCAGTACTTC. This codes for CASSDPPVQETQYF.

The chain recombines TRBV30 with TRBJ2-5; 8 bases align to TRBD1. Germline V lookup: CDR1 GTSNPN, CDR2 SVGIG (reference sequence). Losses at the gene ends were 5 bases for V and 4 bases for J; bases not matched to a gene: 12. The CDR3 contains 15 residues. The DNA for the CDR3 is TGTGCCTGGTCGGAAACAGGGGGGAAGGGAGAGACCCAGTACTTC. Translated, it gives CAWSETGGKGETQYF.

The J gene is TRBJ2-3, the V gene TRBV9; D is unresolved. Looked up from germline, CDR1 is SGDLS and CDR2 is YYNGEE. The CDR3 loop spans 14 amino acids. V was shortened by 0 bases and J by 3 bases, with 8 bases between the two germline ends. CDR3 loop: CASSVVLNTDTQYF. The DNA of the CDR3 is TGTGCCAGCAGCGTAGTACTTAATACAGATACGCAGTATTTT.

A note on this clone: In this CDR3 the conserved last residue, phenylalanine or tryptophan, is missing, so a read error is likely. Because the CDR3's place on the DNA is in doubt, the DNA is left out and the CDR3 is given as listed by TCRdb. The chain recombines TRBV27 with TRBJ1-6; no DNA check was done on the table's D call, TRBD1. Germline lookup yields CDR1 MNHEY and CDR2 SMNVEV (reference sequence). The length of the CDR3 is 8 amino acids, counting both ends. The CDR3: CASSFQGV.

This clone was counted once. The chain joins TRBV28 to TRBJ1-2, with TRBD1 matching over 10 bases. V lost 3 bases and J lost 3; bases outside the gene matches: 1. Germline CDR1 reads MDHEN; CDR2 reads SYDVKM. This CDR3 comprises 14 residues. CDR3 protein: CASSLGQGYYGYTF. CDR3 sequence (DNA): TGTGCCAGCAGTTTGGGACAGGGGTACTATGGCTACACCTTC.

The CDR3 DNA follows: TGCAGCGTTGGCCCGGCTCTGTGGACCTTC. This gives the protein CSVGPALWTF. J is TRBJ1-2 and V is TRBV29-1; unclear D gene. This CDR3 comprises 10 residues. Trimming left V 4 bases short and J 14 bases short, with 14 bases between. The germline V gene encodes CDR1 SQVTM and CDR2 ANQGSEA.